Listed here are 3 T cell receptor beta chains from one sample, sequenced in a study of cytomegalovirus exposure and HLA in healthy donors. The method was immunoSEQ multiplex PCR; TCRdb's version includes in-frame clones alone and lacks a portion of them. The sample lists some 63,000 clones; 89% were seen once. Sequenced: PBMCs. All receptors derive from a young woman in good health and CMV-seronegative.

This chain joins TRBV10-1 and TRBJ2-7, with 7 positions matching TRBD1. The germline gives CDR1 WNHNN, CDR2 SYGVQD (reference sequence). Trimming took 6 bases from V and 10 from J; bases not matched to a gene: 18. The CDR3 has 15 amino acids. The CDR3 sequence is CASSITRDSPTGQYF. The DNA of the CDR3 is TGCGCCAGCAGCATAACCAGGGACAGCCCCACGGGACAGTACTTC.

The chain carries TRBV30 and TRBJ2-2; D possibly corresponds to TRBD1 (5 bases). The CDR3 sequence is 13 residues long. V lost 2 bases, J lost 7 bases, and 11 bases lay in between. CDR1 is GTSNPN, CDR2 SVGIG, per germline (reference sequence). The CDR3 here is CAWSQGVIGELFF. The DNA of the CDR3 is TGTGCCTGGAGTCAAGGGGTCATCGGGGAGCTGTTTTTT.

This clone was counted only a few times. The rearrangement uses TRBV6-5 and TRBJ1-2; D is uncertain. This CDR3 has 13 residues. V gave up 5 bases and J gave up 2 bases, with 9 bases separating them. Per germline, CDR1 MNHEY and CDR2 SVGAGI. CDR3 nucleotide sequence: TGTGCCAGCAGTCCCGGTCACAACTATGGCTACACCTTC. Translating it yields CASSPGHNYGYTF.